The clone carrying this T cell receptor (beta chain) turned up a few times. The CDR3 consists of 15 residues. The V end was cut by 1 base, the J end by 6 bases, with 13 bases between. Individual cDNA molecules carried attached unique molecular identifiers. Using its own MiXCR run on the 5' RACE reads, TCRdb lists one record per CDR3 protein. Of some 110,000 distinct CDR3 sequences in the sample, 15% were seen once. The source of the sample is a study of early T cells in non-severe SARS-CoV-2 infection. Study background: The study sequenced bulk RNA from unsorted whole blood, with chains unpaired.

The chain has TRBV12-3 or TRBV12-4 and TRBJ1-5; TRBD1 is a possible D gene (5 bases). The sequenced sample consisted of whole blood. The origin of this receptor is an adult who was a healthcare worker with PCR-confirmed SARS-CoV-2 infection or an uninfected control (not recorded which). CDR3 sequence reads: CASSLGQGSFQPQHF. DNA for the CDR3: TGTGCCAGCAGTTTAGGGCAGGGAAGTTTTCAGCCCCAGCATTTT.